The rows below give T cell receptor beta chains drawn from one sample of a study of blood T cell repertoires in COVID-19. Sequencing was performed with immunoSEQ multiplex PCR; in TCRdb, only in-frame clones are kept and a portion is missing. The table shows 72,000 or so clones, with 65% to 90% occurring only once. What was sequenced was peripheral blood. Receptor source: a man of 80 years or more with active COVID-19. Each CDR3 is given with its conserved first and last residue. The order of the fields is J gene, clone size, D gene, V gene, CDR3 protein, CDR3 DNA. D genes are given only for firm matches. Size values are once, few and many counts, or a class for expanded clones, and some rows have none.

>TRBJ1-4|NA|NA|TRBV10-3
CAISADGANEKLFF
TGTGCCATCAGTGCAGACGGGGCTAATGAAAAACTGTTTTTT
>TRBJ2-7|few|NA|TRBV20-1
CSASFSQRNSYEQYF
TGCAGTGCTAGTTTTTCCCAGCGGAACTCCTACGAGCAGTACTTC
>TRBJ2-7|NA|TRBD1|TRBV6-1
CASSEIGTGSYEQYF
TGTGCCAGCAGTGAAATAGGGACAGGAAGCTACGAGCAGTACTTC
>TRBJ2-7|NA|NA|TRBV3-1/TRBV3-2
CASSQTDYEQYF
TGTGCCAGCAGCCAAACAGACTACGAGCAGTACTTC
>TRBJ2-3|NA|NA|TRBV18
CASSPGGTDTQYF
TGTGCCAGCTCACCGGGGGGAACAGATACGCAGTATTTT
>TRBJ2-2|NA|NA|TRBV2
CASSEISSAGELFF
TGTGCCAGCAGTGAAATTAGTTCCGCCGGGGAGCTGTTTTTT
>TRBJ1-2|NA|NA|TRBV3-1/TRBV3-2
CASSPNPMRINDYGYTF
TGTGCCAGCAGCCCCAACCCAATGAGGATCAACGACTATGGCTACACCTTC
>TRBJ2-5|NA|NA|TRBV5-1
CASSPSETQYF
TGCGCCAGCAGCCCTTCCGAGACCCAGTACTTC
>TRBJ2-2|NA|TRBD2|TRBV7-3
CASSLTSGANAGELFF
TGTGCCAGCAGCCTTACTAGCGGGGCGAACGCCGGGGAGCTGTTTTTT
>TRBJ2-1|few|NA|TRBV11-2
CASSLDITNNEQFF
TGTGCCAGCAGCTTAGATATTACTAACAATGAGCAGTTCTTC
>TRBJ1-1|NA|NA|TRBV12-3/TRBV12-4
CASSLAKNTEAFF
TGTGCCAGCAGTTTAGCCAAGAACACTGAAGCTTTCTTT
>TRBJ1-4|NA|NA|TRBV19
CASSIRRLSEKLFF
TGTGCCAGTAGTATAAGGAGGCTGAGTGAAAAACTGTTTTTT
>TRBJ1-4|NA|NA|TRBV9
CASSVGRGDAKLFF
TGTGCCAGCAGCGTAGGGCGGGGGGACGCAAAACTGTTTTTT
>TRBJ1-5|NA|NA|TRBV4-3
CASSQEQLNQPQHF
TGCGCCAGCAGCCAAGAACAGTTGAATCAGCCCCAGCATTTT
>TRBJ2-3|NA|TRBD2|TRBV29-1
CSVEIPRASGGAYTQYF
TGCAGCGTTGAAATCCCGAGGGCTAGCGGGGGGGCGTATACGCAGTATTTT
>TRBJ1-1|NA|TRBD1|TRBV18
CASSTTGLNTEAFF
TGTGCCAGCTCAACGACAGGGTTGAACACTGAAGCTTTCTTT
>TRBJ2-2|NA|NA|TRBV20-1
CSASLRGGSTGELFF
TGCAGTGCTAGTCTCCGAGGTGGGAGCACCGGGGAGCTGTTTTTT
>TRBJ2-3|NA|TRBD2|TRBV24-1
CATSDRSGVDTQYF
TGTGCCACCAGTGACCGTAGCGGGGTTGATACGCAGTATTTT
>TRBJ2-3|NA|NA|TRBV4-2
CASSQVGVGTDTQYF
TGTGCCAGCAGCCAAGTCGGGGTTGGCACAGATACGCAGTATTTT
>TRBJ1-5|few|TRBD1|TRBV7-9
CAKLTGVLKRSNQPQHF
TGTGCCAAGTTGACAGGGGTCCTAAAAAGGTCAAATCAGCCCCAGCATTTT
>TRBJ2-3|NA|NA|TRBV5-5
CASSTYDRTSTDTQYF
TGTGCCAGCAGCACTTACGACAGGACTAGCACAGATACGCAGTATTTT
>TRBJ2-7|NA|NA|TRBV6-1
CASSEALGSVYEQYF
TGTGCCAGCAGTGAAGCGCTGGGGAGCGTCTACGAGCAGTACTTC
>TRBJ2-1|NA|NA|TRBV29-1
CSVHPRRGYNEQFF
TGCAGCGTCCACCCTAGGCGCGGTTACAATGAGCAGTTCTTC
>TRBJ2-6|NA|NA|TRBV7-9
CASNNLGGGANVLTF
TGTGCCAGCAACAACCTGGGAGGTGGGGCCAACGTCCTGACTTTC
>TRBJ2-3|NA|TRBD2|TRBV18
CASSLKREGQYF
TGTGCCAGCTCACTCAAGCGGGAGGGGCAGTATTTT
>TRBJ2-3|NA|TRBD2|TRBV11-3
CASSLAGGSLTDTQYF
TGTGCCAGCAGCTTAGCGGGCGGGAGCCTCACAGATACGCAGTATTTT
>TRBJ2-3|NA|TRBD1|TRBV5-5
CASSSGQASTDTQYF
TGTGCCAGCAGCTCGGGACAGGCTTCCACAGATACGCAGTATTTT
>TRBJ1-5|NA|TRBD1|TRBV7-2
CASSSQGVGQPQHF
TGTGCCAGCAGCTCACAGGGGGTGGGTCAGCCCCAGCATTTT
>TRBJ2-7|few|TRBD1|TRBV27
CASSSNRDRGRYEQYF
TGTGCCAGCAGCTCGAACCGGGACAGGGGCCGCTACGAGCAGTACTTC
>TRBJ1-2|medium-sized|TRBD1|TRBV12-5
CASGSGQGTFNYGYTF
TGTGCTAGTGGTTCAGGACAGGGGACCTTCAACTATGGCTACACCTTC
>TRBJ1-6|once|TRBD1|TRBV9
CASSVGSGQYNSPLHF
TGTGCCAGCAGCGTAGGTTCGGGACAGTATAATTCACCCCTCCACTTT
>TRBJ2-5|NA|NA|TRBV6-5
CASSSGLQAPGETQYF
TGTGCCAGCAGTTCCGGACTACAAGCCCCGGGAGAGACCCAGTACTTC
>TRBJ2-2|NA|TRBD2|TRBV4-2
CASSQDGRGGDTGELFF
TGTGCCAGCAGCCAAGATGGACGGGGGGGCGACACCGGGGAGCTGTTTTTT
>TRBJ2-2|NA|NA|TRBV9
CASSVGLEGGELFF
TGTGCCAGCAGCGTAGGGCTAGAAGGTGGGGAGCTGTTTTTT
>TRBJ1-6|NA|NA|TRBV6-2/TRBV6-3
CASSRDTGNSPLHF
TGTGCCAGCAGTAGGGATACAGGGAATTCACCCCTCCACTTT
>TRBJ2-7|many|NA|TRBV5-1
CASSLGQGGEQYF
TGCGCCAGCAGCTTGGGGCAGGGAGGCGAGCAGTACTTC
>TRBJ2-7|once|TRBD2|TRBV5-8
CASSLGLGTSEQYF
TGTGCCAGCAGCTTGGGGCTCGGGACTAGCGAGCAGTACTTC
>TRBJ1-5|NA|NA|TRBV4-1
CASSQPLSNQPQHF
TGCGCCAGCAGCCAGCCCCTATCCAATCAGCCCCAGCATTTT
>TRBJ2-7|NA|TRBD2|TRBV6-1
CASSELLAGYEQYF
TGTGCCAGCAGTGAATTACTAGCGGGCTACGAGCAGTACTTC
>TRBJ1-2|few|NA|TRBV12-3/TRBV12-4
CASSPSNYGYTF
TGTGCCAGCAGCCCGAGTAACTATGGCTACACCTTC
>TRBJ2-7|NA|NA|TRBV18
CASSPPSDYEQYF
TGTGCCAGCTCACCACCCTCAGACTACGAGCAGTACTTC
>TRBJ2-2|NA|NA|TRBV6-5
CASRPTEGNTGELFF
TGTGCCAGCAGGCCCACGGAGGGGAACACCGGGGAGCTGTTTTTT
>TRBJ2-7|few|NA|TRBV14
CASSQGSGRRVGEQYF
TGTGCCAGCAGCCAAGGGTCGGGCAGGCGGGTAGGGGAGCAGTACTTC
>TRBJ2-7|NA|TRBD1|TRBV27
CASSPLDRVWEQYF
TGTGCCAGCAGTCCCCTGGACAGGGTGTGGGAGCAGTACTTC
>TRBJ2-1|NA|NA|TRBV7-2
CASSPTGMSSYNEQFF
TGTGCCAGCAGCCCTACAGGGATGAGCTCCTACAATGAGCAGTTCTTC
>TRBJ2-2|NA|NA|TRBV7-3
CASSLGQGRSGELFF
TGTGCCAGCAGCTTGGGTCAGGGGAGATCCGGGGAGCTGTTTTTT
>TRBJ2-3|NA|NA|TRBV5-1
CASMLEEGTDTQYF
TGCGCCAGCATGCTTGAGGAGGGCACAGATACGCAGTATTTT